This TCR beta chain was profiled in a study of shared clonotypes between healthy human individuals. Findings of the study overall: Generation probabilities were higher for clonotypes shared across all four sorted-subset donors than for unshared ones.

Comment on this clone: Its antigen is not identified.

The CDR3 runs to 18 residues. V was pared by 1 base and J by 6 bases, with 12 bases of the junction left unmatched. The germline gives CDR1 MNHEY, CDR2 SMNVEV (reference sequence). Sorted-subset replicate PCRs used roughly 220 ng DNA, approximately 30,000 T cell genomes. Clones were read by immunoSEQ multiplex PCR, and TCRdb kept only the in-frame ones, dropping some. The data show some 690,000 clones, roughly 91% seen once. The receptor comes from a young man in good health. Some clones in this sample may be carry-over from other donors' samples. J is TRBJ1-4 and V is TRBV27, with 9 bases aligning to TRBD1. The sample consisted of memory CD8+ T cells from PBMCs. Described subset: CD45RO+ cells pooled with CCR7-negative TemRA cells. CDR3 sequence (DNA): TGTGCCAGCAGTTTATGCTCTGGACAGGGGTGTATCTATGAAAAACTGTTTTTT. Translated, it gives CASSLCSGQGCIYEKLFF.